What follows is one T cell receptor beta chain and its context. Its antigen remains unidentified. One base away there is no much larger clone; base qualities are not given. At the junction V is shortened by 2 bases and J by 5 bases, with 12 bases in between. From its cysteine to its phenylalanine, the CDR3 spans 14 amino acids. The only DNA kept is the CDR3, 42 bases in frame from the first base. The germline V gene encodes CDR1 MNHEY and CDR2 SVGAGI. The data were obtained in a study of cytomegalovirus exposure and HLA in healthy donors (dated by TCRdb to about 2017). Regarding the complete study: According to an earlier analysis of 550 to 700 of the donors, some 180 million T cells yielded 90 million to 140 million unique TCR beta sequences and about 300 Gb of sequence data. Donor age, sex, ethnicity and CMV serostatus were collected together with the repertoire data. To predict cytomegalovirus infection status, the study combined high-throughput TCR immunosequencing, statistical association of individual TCRs with disease status, and machine learning. The study aimed to test whether signatures of past pathogen exposure could be identified by cataloging public T cell receptors. Among about 400 genotyped donors of the cohort, an average of roughly 230,000 unique TCR beta nucleotide sequences was sequenced per donor, of which 15% to 20% were non-productive. Genome-wide SNP genotypes for about three fifths of the roughly 670 donors were used in a later genetic analysis, which treated that subset as a discovery cohort. The number of typed donors differed by locus: roughly 629-640 for A, B, C, DRB1 and DQB1; approximately 520 for DQA1; 606 for DPA1; and around 450 for DPB1. Every repertoire in the discovery cohort had been generated on one and the same sequencing platform. A later analysis re-analyzed previously published TCR beta repertoires from hundreds of donors and added high-resolution HLA genotyping to study TCR occurrence patterns. The study used immunosequencing to profile the T cell repertoires of hundreds of subjects and linked those repertoires to cytomegalovirus serostatus. Of the approximately 400 genotyped donors, 81% were placed in the genetic ancestry cluster associated with self-reported Caucasian donors. An early release that covered 640 HLA-typed donors contained approximately 290 gigabases of sequencing data and approximately 85 million unique TCR sequences. Because of strong linkage in the cohort, 4 to 6 DR-DQ haplotypes were treated as single units for association and clustering. In the later analysis, no new phenotypic data were used to find candidate immune exposures; instead, reliance was placed on TCR beta sequences and their occurrence across donors. HLA typing included class I and class II loci at four-digit resolution. Along with the approximately 620-subject first cohort, a separate validation cohort of around 110 different subjects was used. In an earlier analysis of 587 of the donors, high-throughput TCR beta sequencing was used to judge whether each TCR beta V gene segment behaved as functional or pseudogenic.

Overall study results and their limits: Cytomegalovirus status was reported to be diagnosed by the classifier with high specificity and sensitivity in both the original and validation cohorts. The authors suggested that the approach could potentially be extended to other disease states and immunological phenotypes. Specific HLA alleles were associated with more than 15,000 TCR beta sequences at a false discovery rate of 0.05 in a later analysis. A further reported finding was that TCR beta sequences accurately predicted the HLA-A and HLA-B alleles for most subjects in the first cohort. A later analysis reported that several top co-occurrence clusters appeared linked to parvovirus B19, influenza, CMV and Epstein-Barr virus. Most CMV-associated TCR beta chains appeared to be HLA-restricted in a later analysis, and the HLA associations seemed to be driven largely by CMV exposure. In the study, some 180 TCR beta chains were listed as associated with cytomegalovirus. V-gene and J-gene trimming of TCR beta chains was associated with a missense DCLRE1C variant in a later genetic analysis, and the association was replicated in an independent cohort. CMV serostatus was the only immune exposure information available for the cohort. Linkage disequilibrium might explain the correlated functional status among segregating V segments, but an unknown experimental factor could not be ruled out. In this cohort, only TCR beta chains were sequenced, and detectable features were limited by the absence of alpha or paired-chain data. Across donors, most TCR sequences were observed very rarely, whereas some public TCRs were present in many individuals. Sequencing depth was assumed to be roughly uniform across donors in the presence/absence analyses, though that assumption may not hold. Because some donors lacked HLA typing at each locus, the association tests relied only on the typed subset. Compared with equally common non-associated chains, HLA-associated TCR beta chains in a later analysis were more clonally expanded and had lower generation probabilities. A group of highly shared sequence variants was considered likely to be a technical artifact of the sequencing pipeline. According to a later analysis, TCR association rates differed among HLA loci, with DRB1 alleles showing the most associated TCRs and HLA-C alleles showing the fewest. An earlier analysis of around 540 of the donors showed that most TCR beta V segments appeared in productive rearrangements either about 87% or about 30% of the time, which broadly matched IMGT annotations. Because the 87-base-pair reads could not distinguish some IMGT-functional V segments, including TRBV6-2 and TRBV6-3, those segments were excluded. Strong co-occurrence of HLA alleles, especially DR and DQ, made assigning TCR associations to individual alleles difficult. Because counts were too low, about 18 rarely observed V segments, including chromosome 9 orphons, were left out of the earlier analysis of 500 to 650 of the donors. A few of the identified cytomegalovirus-associated TCR beta chains were confirmed in vitro to be specific for cytomegalovirus antigens. According to a later genetic analysis, donors in an Asian-associated ancestry cluster had fewer N-insertions in productive TCRs than the roughly 660-donor mean.

The receptor library was made with the immunoSEQ multiplex PCR assay. For the multiplex PCR, a mixture combining 60 forward primers for TCR Vbeta segments and 13 reverse primers for TCR Jbeta segments was used. A multiplex PCR assay on genomic DNA amplified the CDR3 region of rearranged TCR beta genes. On the Illumina HiSeq System, the amplified TCR beta libraries were sequenced as 87-base-pair reads. In the original analysis: A later analysis counted tens of millions of unique TCR beta chains across the 650 to 700 repertoires, and 10 million to 12 million of these chains were shared by at least two donors. Raw reads were error-corrected and collapsed into unique sequences by a nearest-neighbor algorithm in which closely related sequences were merged to remove PCR and sequencing errors. To assign V, D and J gene segments, CDR3 sequences were aligned to IMGT reference sequences. For a sequence to be retained, at least a six-nucleotide match to both a V gene segment and a J gene segment was required. Rearrangements were classified as productive when the CDR3 lacked stop codons and remained in frame with V and J, and all other rearrangements were classified as non-productive. Following IMGT convention, CDR3 was defined as the stretch from the second conserved V-encoded cysteine up to the conserved J-encoded phenylalanine. The earlier analysis of roughly 590 of the donors excluded any sequence lacking an unambiguous match to a single V gene segment. In an earlier analysis of 587 of the donors, V segments were called functional above 56.7% productive rearrangements and were called segregating when the between-donor standard deviation exceeded 5%. A statistical classification framework was developed to diagnose cytomegalovirus status using the catalog of TCR beta chain sequences. V and J gene assignment, in a later analysis, came from comparing TCR nucleotide sequences with IMGT/GENE-DB human TR gene sequences. In a later analysis, CDR3 sequences and most-parsimonious VDJ recombination scenarios were assigned using the TCRdist pipeline. In a later analysis, every TCR beta chain was defined by the combination of its CDR3 amino acid sequence and its V-gene family, and reads without a unique V-gene family were dropped. A later analysis removed 550 to 650 highly shared, low-generation-probability nucleotide sequences to deal with suspected cross-contamination and a sequencing artifact. For each public chain, a later analysis derived a clonal expansion index from normalized ranks of inferred template counts within each repertoire. In a later analysis, generation probabilities were computed using a VDJ recombination model fitted to out-of-frame rearrangements, and the results were checked against IGoR. A later analysis scored TCR-TCR, TCR-HLA and TCR-CMV co-occurrence with hypergeometric tests, applying a repertoire-size bias correction to TCR pairs. To estimate false discovery rates, a later analysis permuted the HLA or CMV assignments 20 times. A later analysis grouped co-occurring TCRs with DBSCAN, adding TCRdist sequence similarity when clustering within HLA-allele-positive subsets. Repertoires with fewer than 30,000 or more than 120,000 public chains, plus five repertoires with anomalous nucleotide sharing, were excluded from co-occurrence clustering. The clones in this table, taken by TCRdb from immuneACCESS, are in-frame only. Not every clone is retained; where verified, under half of the shortfall comes from an unresolved V gene, and the cause of the rest is unknown. The D gene and trimming were derived from the DNA, and the V and J assignments and clone size from that table. The sample table contains about 160,000 clones; only one count was recorded for around 72% of them. In total, the top ten clones hold more than 2.5% of the sample.

The cohort was made up of about 670 healthy bone marrow donors. At the time of sampling, every cohort member was nominally healthy, though immune exposures that went unrecorded were likely present. The donor was CMV seronegative and was included in the group of a few hundred seronegative cohort members. A peripheral blood sample was collected from each donor, and TCR beta sequencing was performed on peripheral blood mononuclear cells. Genomic DNA was extracted from the blood cell samples with the Qiagen DNeasy Blood Extraction Kit. The sequenced sample consisted of PBMCs. The chain was built from TRBV6-5 and TRBJ1-2; the D region possibly corresponds to TRBD1 (5 bases align). This receptor was identified in a female donor in good health and CMV-seronegative. CDR3 reads: CASSYRTTRYGYTF. The DNA sequence follows: TGTGCCAGCAGTTACAGGACAACCAGATATGGCTACACCTTC.